This TCR beta chain was captured in a study of blood T cells in healthy people across ages. Study information: Per two T cells, template switching captured roughly one barcoded beta molecule.

General study results and limits: Shifts in expanded clonotypes may have been confounded by donor CMV status, which was unknown.

Regarding this clonotype: Its specificity is unknown.

PBMCs, at least 7 million per sample, were isolated. Primed by a sample-barcoded 5' primer and a J-beta primer mix, a second PCR proceeded for 7 to 11 cycles. One entry per CDR3 protein results from TCRdb running MiXCR on the 5' RACE reads. This repertoire shows about 680,000 distinct CDR3 sequences, 45% to 50% found once; its top ten account for approximately 32%. Trimming removed 1 base from V and 0 bases from J; junction bases left unmatched: 8. CDR1 is SGHVS and CDR2 is FNYEAQ in the germline V gene. There are 17 residues in the CDR3. The sequenced sample consisted of blood. The origin of this receptor is a woman aged 55-69 years in good health. V is TRBV7-6 and J is TRBJ2-5; the match to TRBD2 covers 7 bases. In nucleotides, the CDR3 is TGTGCCAGCAGCTTAGGAGGCGGGAGTCAGTACCAAGAGACCCAGTACTTC. Its translation is CASSLGGGSQYQETQYF.